A single sample gave rise to the 11 T cell receptor beta chains below, sequenced in a study of blood T cell repertoires in COVID-19. Clones were read by immunoSEQ multiplex PCR, and TCRdb kept only the in-frame ones, dropping some. The sample has 100,000 to 150,000 clones; around 87% are singletons. Material for sequencing was peripheral blood. The receptors come from a woman aged 60-75 years with acute or convalescent COVID-19.

This chain links TRBV19 with TRBJ1-1; 8 bases map to TRBD1. Germline assignment: CDR1 LNHDA and CDR2 SQIVND (reference sequence). The CDR3 extends over 13 amino acids. With V trimmed by 6 bases and J by 5 bases, 5 bases remained unmatched. The CDR3 loop is CASSRGRGTEAFF. CDR3 nucleotide sequence: TGTGCCAGTAGCAGGGGGCGAGGTACTGAAGCTTTCTTT.

This clone was found once. The V gene is TRBV9, the J gene TRBJ1-2; 7 bases line up with TRBD1. This CDR3 is built from 13 residues. Unmatched junction bases numbered 6, after V lost 3 bases and J lost 7 bases. Germline V gives CDR1 SGDLS, CDR2 YYNGEE. The CDR3 reads CASSGNSGGGYTF. The CDR3 nucleotides read TGTGCCAGCAGCGGTAACTCAGGGGGTGGCTACACCTTC.

This clone has only one observation. The rearrangement uses TRBV28 and TRBJ1-4; the match to TRBD1 covers 9 bases. The germline gives CDR1 MDHEN, CDR2 SYDVKM. With V trimmed by 5 bases and J by 4 bases, 5 bases remained unmatched. The CDR3 has 15 residues. CDR3 DNA sequence: TGTGCCAGCAGTCCCCGGACAGGGGTTAATGAAAAACTGTTTTTT. Amino acids: CASSPRTGVNEKLFF. Looking up the rest from reference TRBV28 and TRBJ1-4 gives the full variable domain: DVKVTQSSRYLVKRTGEKVFLECVQDMDHENMFWYRQDPGLGLRLIYFSYDVKMKEKGDIPEGYSVSREKKERFSLILESASTNQTSMYLCASSPRTGVNEKLFFGSGTQLSVL.

The V and J genes are TRBV6-5 and TRBJ1-2, with D possibly being TRBD1 (6 bases). Per the germline V gene, CDR1 is MNHEY and CDR2 is SVGAGI. The germline V and J ends were trimmed by 5 bases and 5 bases, with 15 bases remaining between them. The CDR3 extends over 14 amino acids. CDR3 sequence reads: CASSHRVLEYGYTF. In nucleotides, the CDR3 is TGTGCCAGCAGTCACAGGGTACTCGAATATGGCTACACCTTC.

The chain joins TRBV7-9 to TRBJ1-1, with 7 bases matching TRBD1. Looked up from germline, CDR1 is SEHNR and CDR2 is FQNEAQ (reference sequence). The CDR3 length is 16 residues. V gave up 4 bases and J gave up 0 bases; unmatched junction bases: 8. In DNA form, the CDR3 reads TGTGCCAGCAGCTCCCCCAGGGGGTTCTTGAACACTGAAGCTTTCTTT. It encodes CASSSPRGFLNTEAFF.

V and J are TRBV19 and TRBJ1-1; D perhaps matches TRBD1 (5 bases). Trimming shortened V by 3 bases and J by 6 bases, and 8 bases separated the two germline ends. Germline CDR1 reads LNHDA; CDR2 reads SQIVND (reference sequence). The CDR3 covers 12 residues. The CDR3 DNA sequence: TGTGCCAGTAGTATTCGGGGGTCTGAAGCTTTCTTT. It translates to CASSIRGSEAFF.

The rearrangement links TRBV5-1 to TRBJ2-1, with 7 bases fitting TRBD2. The V segment lost 5 bases and the J segment 0 bases; nucleotides outside the gene matches: 8. The CDR3 is 16 amino acids. CDR1 is SGHRS, CDR2 YFSETQ, per germline. The CDR3 nucleotides are TGCGCCAGCAGACCCTCTAGCGGAAGCTCCTACAATGAGCAGTTCTTC. This codes for CASRPSSGSSYNEQFF.

V gene TRBV7-9 combines with J gene TRBJ2-1; 9 nucleotides agree with TRBD2. This CDR3 region has 16 residues. V shed 4 bases, J shed 2 bases, and the junction held 6 bases outside the gene matches. Germline V lookup: CDR1 SEHNR, CDR2 FQNEAQ (reference sequence). The CDR3 loop reads CASSSLAGGPYNEQFF. The CDR3 DNA sequence: TGTGCCAGCAGCTCCCTGGCGGGAGGGCCCTACAATGAGCAGTTCTTC.

The chain is built from TRBV10-3 and TRBJ1-1; D is uncertain. V was shortened by 3 bases and J by 1 base, with 9 bases between the two germline ends. CDR3 length: 14 residues. Germline V gene lookup returns CDR1 ENHRY and CDR2 SYGVKD. CDR3 DNA sequence: TGTGCCATCAGTGATATGCAGGCGAACACTGAAGCTTTCTTT. Residues: CAISDMQANTEAFF.

The chain recombines TRBV4-1 with TRBJ2-6, with D maybe TRBD1 (6 bases). The CDR3 loop spans 15 amino acids. Germline CDR1 MGHRA, CDR2 YSYEKL. V was shortened by 4 bases and J by 2 bases, with 9 bases between the two germline ends. CDR3 in amino acids: CASSPTGPGANVLTF. CDR3 nucleotide sequence: TGCGCCAGCAGCCCCACAGGGCCTGGGGCCAACGTCCTGACTTTC.

For this clone: The same CDR3 arises from other DNA sequences in this sample as well. The chain couples TRBV5-1 to TRBJ2-5; 12 nucleotides agree with TRBD2. This CDR3 has 16 residues. Germline V gene sequence: CDR1 SGHRS, CDR2 YFSETQ. Trimming cost V 4 bases and J 5 bases; bases outside gene matches: 9. CDR3 amino acids: CASSTSSGRAWETQYF. Here the CDR3 DNA reads TGCGCCAGCAGCACTTCTAGCGGGAGGGCCTGGGAGACCCAGTACTTC.